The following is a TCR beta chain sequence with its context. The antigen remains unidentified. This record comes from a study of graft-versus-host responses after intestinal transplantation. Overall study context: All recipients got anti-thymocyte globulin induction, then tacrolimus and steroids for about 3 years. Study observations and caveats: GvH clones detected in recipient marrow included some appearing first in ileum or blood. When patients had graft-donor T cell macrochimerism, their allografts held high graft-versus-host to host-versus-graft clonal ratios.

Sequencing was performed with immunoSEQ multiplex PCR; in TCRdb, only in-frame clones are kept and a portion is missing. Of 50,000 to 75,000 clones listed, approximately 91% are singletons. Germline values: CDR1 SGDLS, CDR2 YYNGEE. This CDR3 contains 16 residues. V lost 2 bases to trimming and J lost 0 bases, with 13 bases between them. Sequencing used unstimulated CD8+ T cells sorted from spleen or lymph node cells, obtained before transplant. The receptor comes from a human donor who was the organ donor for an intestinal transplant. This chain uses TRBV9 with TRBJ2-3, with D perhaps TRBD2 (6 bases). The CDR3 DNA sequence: TGTGCCAGCAGCGTCGTGGCGGGATCTAGCACAGATACGCAGTATTTT. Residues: CASSVVAGSSTDTQYF.